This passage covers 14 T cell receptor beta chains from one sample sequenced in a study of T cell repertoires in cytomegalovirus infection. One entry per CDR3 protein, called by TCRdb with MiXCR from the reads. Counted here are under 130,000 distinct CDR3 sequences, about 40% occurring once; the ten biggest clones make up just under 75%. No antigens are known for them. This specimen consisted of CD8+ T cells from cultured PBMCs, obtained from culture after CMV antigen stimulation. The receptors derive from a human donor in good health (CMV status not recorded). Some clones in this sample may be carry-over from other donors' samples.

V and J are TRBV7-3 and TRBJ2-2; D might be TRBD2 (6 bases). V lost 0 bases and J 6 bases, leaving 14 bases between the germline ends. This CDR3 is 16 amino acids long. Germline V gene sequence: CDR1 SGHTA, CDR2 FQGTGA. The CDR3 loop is CASSLTGGDEAGELFF. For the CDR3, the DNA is TGTGCCAGCAGCTTAACGGGCGGGGATGAAGCCGGGGAGCTGTTTTTT.

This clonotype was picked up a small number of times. The CDR3 DNA is TGTGCCAGCAGCCGGACAGTTTCCTACAATGAGCAGTTCTTC. Residues: CASSRTVSYNEQFF. V gene TRBV7-6 combines with J gene TRBJ2-1; TRBD1 might be the D (6 bases). Looked up from germline, CDR1 is SGHVS and CDR2 is FNYEAQ. The CDR3 covers 14 residues. Trimming took 5 bases from V and 1 from J, leaving 9 bases between them.

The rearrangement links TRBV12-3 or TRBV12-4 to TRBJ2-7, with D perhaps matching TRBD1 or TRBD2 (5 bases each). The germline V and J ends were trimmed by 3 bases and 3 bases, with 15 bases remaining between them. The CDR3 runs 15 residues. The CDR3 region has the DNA TGTGCCAGCAGTTTCCCCCGGGACGGGCGCTACGAGCAGTACTTC. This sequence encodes CASSFPRDGRYEQYF.

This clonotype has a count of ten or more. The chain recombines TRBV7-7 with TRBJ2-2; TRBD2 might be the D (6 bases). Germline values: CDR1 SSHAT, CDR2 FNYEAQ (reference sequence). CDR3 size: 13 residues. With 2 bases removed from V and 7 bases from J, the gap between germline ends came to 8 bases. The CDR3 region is CASSLLEGGELFF. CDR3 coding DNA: TGTGCCAGCAGCTTATTGGAGGGCGGGGAGCTGTTTTTT.

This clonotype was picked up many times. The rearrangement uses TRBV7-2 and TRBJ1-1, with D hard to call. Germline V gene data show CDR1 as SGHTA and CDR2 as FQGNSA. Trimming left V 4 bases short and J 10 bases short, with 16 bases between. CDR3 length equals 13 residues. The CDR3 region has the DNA TGTGCCAGCAGCTCCGGGCCCACGCATGGAGCTTTCTTT. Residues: CASSSGPTHGAFF.

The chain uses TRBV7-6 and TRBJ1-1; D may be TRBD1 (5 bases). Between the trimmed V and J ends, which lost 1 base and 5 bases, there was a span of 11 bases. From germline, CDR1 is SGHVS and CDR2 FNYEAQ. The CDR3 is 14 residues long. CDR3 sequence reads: CASSLVGAGTEAFF. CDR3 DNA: TGTGCCAGCAGCTTAGTAGGGGCTGGAACTGAAGCTTTCTTT. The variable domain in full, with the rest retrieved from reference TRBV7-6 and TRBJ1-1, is GAGVSQSPRYKVTKRGQDVALRCDPISGHVSLYWYRQALGQGPEFLTYFNYEAQQDKSGLPNDRFSAERPEGSISTLTIQRTEQRDSAMYRCASSLVGAGTEAFFGQGTRLTVV.

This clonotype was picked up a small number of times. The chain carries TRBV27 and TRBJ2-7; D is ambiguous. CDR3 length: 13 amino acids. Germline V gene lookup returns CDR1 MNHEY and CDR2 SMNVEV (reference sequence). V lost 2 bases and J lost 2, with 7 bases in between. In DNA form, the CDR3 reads TGTGCCAGCAGTTTAACAGTTACCTACGAGCAGTACTTC. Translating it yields CASSLTVTYEQYF.

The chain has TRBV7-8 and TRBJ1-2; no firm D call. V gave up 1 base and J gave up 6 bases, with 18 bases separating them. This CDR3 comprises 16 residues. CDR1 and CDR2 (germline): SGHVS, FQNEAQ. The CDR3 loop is CASSLDPGLAVDGYTF. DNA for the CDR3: TGTGCCAGCAGCTTAGACCCAGGATTGGCGGTCGATGGCTACACCTTC.

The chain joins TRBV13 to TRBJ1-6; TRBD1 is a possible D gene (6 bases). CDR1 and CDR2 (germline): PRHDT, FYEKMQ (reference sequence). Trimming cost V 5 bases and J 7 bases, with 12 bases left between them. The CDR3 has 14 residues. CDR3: CASSLRTANSPLHF. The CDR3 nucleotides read TGTGCCAGCAGCCTCAGGACAGCAAATTCACCCCTCCACTTT.

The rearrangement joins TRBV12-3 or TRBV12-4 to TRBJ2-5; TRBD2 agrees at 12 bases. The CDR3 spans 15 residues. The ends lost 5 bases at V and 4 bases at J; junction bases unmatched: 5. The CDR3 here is CASSNPTSGGETQYF. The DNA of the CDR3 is TGTGCCAGCAGTAATCCGACTAGCGGGGGAGAGACCCAGTACTTC.

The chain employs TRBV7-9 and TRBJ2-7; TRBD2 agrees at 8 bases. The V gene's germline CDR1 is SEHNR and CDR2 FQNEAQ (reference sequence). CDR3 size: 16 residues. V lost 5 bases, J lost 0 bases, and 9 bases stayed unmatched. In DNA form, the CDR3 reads TGTGCCAGCAGCCGAGACGGGGGGGCTAACTCCTACGAGCAGTACTTC. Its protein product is CASSRDGGANSYEQYF.

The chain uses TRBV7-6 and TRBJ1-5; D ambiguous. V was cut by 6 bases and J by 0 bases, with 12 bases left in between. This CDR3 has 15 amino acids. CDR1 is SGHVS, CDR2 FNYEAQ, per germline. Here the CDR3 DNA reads TGTGCCAGCAGTCTCGACACGCATAGCAATCAGCCCCAGCATTTT. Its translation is CASSLDTHSNQPQHF.

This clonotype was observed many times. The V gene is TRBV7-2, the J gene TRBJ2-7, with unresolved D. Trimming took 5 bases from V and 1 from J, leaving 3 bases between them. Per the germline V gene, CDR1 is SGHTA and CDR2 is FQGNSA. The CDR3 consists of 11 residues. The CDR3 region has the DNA TGTGCCAGCAGCGATTCCTACGAGCAGTACTTC. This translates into CASSDSYEQYF.

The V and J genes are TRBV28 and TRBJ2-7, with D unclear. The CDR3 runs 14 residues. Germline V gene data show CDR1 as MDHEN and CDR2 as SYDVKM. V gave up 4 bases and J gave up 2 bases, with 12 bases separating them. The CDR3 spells CASSSTLTAYEQYF. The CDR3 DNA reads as TGTGCCAGCAGTTCGACTCTAACGGCCTACGAGCAGTACTTC.